This record covers a single T cell receptor (beta chain). The data are from a study of CD8+ T cells in alopecia areata. Treatment in this sample: oral pan-JAK inhibitor, 5-10 mg twice daily. Extracted RNA was reverse transcribed, and the resulting cDNA served as sequencing template. Profiling relied on immunoSEQ multiplex PCR, and the TCRdb table lists in-frame clones only, not all of them. In the table there are some 240,000 clones, about 57% of which are singletons. V shed 5 bases, J shed 6 bases, and the junction held 2 bases outside the gene matches. CDR3 length: 14 residues. The germline CDR1 and CDR2 sequences are SGHTA and FQGNSA.

The starting material was CD4+ T cells sorted from blood, obtained at week 4, from a patient treated with tofacitinib. This sequence originates from a human donor with alopecia areata. The J gene is TRBJ2-4, the V gene TRBV7-2, with TRBD2 matching 12 bases. The CDR3 nucleotides read TGTGCCAGCAGCCCGGGACTAGCGGGAAACATTCAGTACTTC. It encodes CASSPGLAGNIQYF.